A selection of T cell receptor beta chains follows, all from one sample in a study of technical replicates of blood from a handful of donors. Using immunoSEQ multiplex PCR, the repertoire was profiled, and TCRdb retains in-frame clones only, with some absent. Of around 84,000 clones detected, roughly 98% appear once; the ten largest clones hold approximately 0.15%. Sequencing was done on a sample of T cells isolated from PBMCs. These receptors were taken from a human donor in good health. Each CDR3 is given without its conserved first and last residue.

TRBV5-1,TRBJ2-2,ASSPQRGRIAGELF
TRBV10-2,TRBJ2-3,ASSVQLNTQY
TRBV7-6,TRBJ2-2,ASSPGGSGELF
TRBV7-9,TRBJ1-1,ASSLTSGAPNTEAF
TRBV5-1,TRBJ2-1,ASSGIFGGSYNEQF
TRBV2,TRBJ1-5,ASSGERNQPQH
TRBV4-1,TRBJ1-3,ASSGERRNTIY
TRBV27,TRBJ1-3,ASSHHEGGSPLSGNTIY
TRBV7-6,TRBJ2-4,ASSPRLSLAKNIQY
TRBV6-1,TRBJ2-7,ATETESYEQY
TRBV28,TRBJ2-7,ASRGGTGGFYEQY
TRBV2,TRBJ2-7,ASSEEGQGAYEQY
TRBV19,TRBJ1-2,ASSKNREYHSSYGYT
TRBV11-1,TRBJ2-7,ASSPHREAYEQY
TRBV6-5,TRBJ1-2,ASSYSFPGSNYGYT
TRBV27,TRBJ2-3,ASSLGLASDTQY
TRBV28,TRBJ1-2,ASSYSGNGYT
TRBV7-9,TRBJ2-5,ASSLTRLGGETQY
TRBV5-1,TRBJ2-1,ASSKGTGPSEQF
TRBV20-1,TRBJ1-1,SAPLETEAF
TRBV5-1,TRBJ2-5,ASSARGGWETQY
TRBV5-6,TRBJ1-2,ASSSTGNYGYT
TRBV27,TRBJ2-1,ASRILAGGPSEQF
TRBV7-9,TRBJ2-4,ASSLGPSGTGGAKNIQY
TRBV18,TRBJ2-7,ASSPPRNSDRDYEQY
TRBV7-9,TRBJ1-2,ASSFGVYGNENRGYT
TRBV9,TRBJ1-1,ASSQGWHTEAF
TRBV6-1,TRBJ1-2,ASLGSYANYGYT
TRBV15,TRBJ2-7,ATSVPGISYEQY
TRBV11-2,TRBJ2-5,ASSLDGEGTQY
TRBV2,TRBJ1-1,ARQGFTEAF
TRBV19,TRBJ1-6,ASRGGPGASPLH
TRBV28,TRBJ2-7,ALSPTSNVHEQY
TRBV5-5,TRBJ2-3,ASRHTGTSGVGDTQY
TRBV6-1,TRBJ2-7,ASRDLAAPYEQY
TRBV30,TRBJ2-5,AWSVRVPGPVGGETQY
TRBV27,TRBJ2-7,ASRASGRGSYEQY
TRBV27,TRBJ2-7,ASQPFWTDGSYEQY
TRBV29-1,TRBJ2-7,SVDVPGDYEQY
TRBV5-4,TRBJ1-3,ASSPFSGNTIY
TRBV7-6,TRBJ2-3,ASSPGLAGLVTQY
TRBV10-2,TRBJ2-7,ATHYTGGGGREQY
TRBV5-1,TRBJ1-3,ASSLESNSGNTIY